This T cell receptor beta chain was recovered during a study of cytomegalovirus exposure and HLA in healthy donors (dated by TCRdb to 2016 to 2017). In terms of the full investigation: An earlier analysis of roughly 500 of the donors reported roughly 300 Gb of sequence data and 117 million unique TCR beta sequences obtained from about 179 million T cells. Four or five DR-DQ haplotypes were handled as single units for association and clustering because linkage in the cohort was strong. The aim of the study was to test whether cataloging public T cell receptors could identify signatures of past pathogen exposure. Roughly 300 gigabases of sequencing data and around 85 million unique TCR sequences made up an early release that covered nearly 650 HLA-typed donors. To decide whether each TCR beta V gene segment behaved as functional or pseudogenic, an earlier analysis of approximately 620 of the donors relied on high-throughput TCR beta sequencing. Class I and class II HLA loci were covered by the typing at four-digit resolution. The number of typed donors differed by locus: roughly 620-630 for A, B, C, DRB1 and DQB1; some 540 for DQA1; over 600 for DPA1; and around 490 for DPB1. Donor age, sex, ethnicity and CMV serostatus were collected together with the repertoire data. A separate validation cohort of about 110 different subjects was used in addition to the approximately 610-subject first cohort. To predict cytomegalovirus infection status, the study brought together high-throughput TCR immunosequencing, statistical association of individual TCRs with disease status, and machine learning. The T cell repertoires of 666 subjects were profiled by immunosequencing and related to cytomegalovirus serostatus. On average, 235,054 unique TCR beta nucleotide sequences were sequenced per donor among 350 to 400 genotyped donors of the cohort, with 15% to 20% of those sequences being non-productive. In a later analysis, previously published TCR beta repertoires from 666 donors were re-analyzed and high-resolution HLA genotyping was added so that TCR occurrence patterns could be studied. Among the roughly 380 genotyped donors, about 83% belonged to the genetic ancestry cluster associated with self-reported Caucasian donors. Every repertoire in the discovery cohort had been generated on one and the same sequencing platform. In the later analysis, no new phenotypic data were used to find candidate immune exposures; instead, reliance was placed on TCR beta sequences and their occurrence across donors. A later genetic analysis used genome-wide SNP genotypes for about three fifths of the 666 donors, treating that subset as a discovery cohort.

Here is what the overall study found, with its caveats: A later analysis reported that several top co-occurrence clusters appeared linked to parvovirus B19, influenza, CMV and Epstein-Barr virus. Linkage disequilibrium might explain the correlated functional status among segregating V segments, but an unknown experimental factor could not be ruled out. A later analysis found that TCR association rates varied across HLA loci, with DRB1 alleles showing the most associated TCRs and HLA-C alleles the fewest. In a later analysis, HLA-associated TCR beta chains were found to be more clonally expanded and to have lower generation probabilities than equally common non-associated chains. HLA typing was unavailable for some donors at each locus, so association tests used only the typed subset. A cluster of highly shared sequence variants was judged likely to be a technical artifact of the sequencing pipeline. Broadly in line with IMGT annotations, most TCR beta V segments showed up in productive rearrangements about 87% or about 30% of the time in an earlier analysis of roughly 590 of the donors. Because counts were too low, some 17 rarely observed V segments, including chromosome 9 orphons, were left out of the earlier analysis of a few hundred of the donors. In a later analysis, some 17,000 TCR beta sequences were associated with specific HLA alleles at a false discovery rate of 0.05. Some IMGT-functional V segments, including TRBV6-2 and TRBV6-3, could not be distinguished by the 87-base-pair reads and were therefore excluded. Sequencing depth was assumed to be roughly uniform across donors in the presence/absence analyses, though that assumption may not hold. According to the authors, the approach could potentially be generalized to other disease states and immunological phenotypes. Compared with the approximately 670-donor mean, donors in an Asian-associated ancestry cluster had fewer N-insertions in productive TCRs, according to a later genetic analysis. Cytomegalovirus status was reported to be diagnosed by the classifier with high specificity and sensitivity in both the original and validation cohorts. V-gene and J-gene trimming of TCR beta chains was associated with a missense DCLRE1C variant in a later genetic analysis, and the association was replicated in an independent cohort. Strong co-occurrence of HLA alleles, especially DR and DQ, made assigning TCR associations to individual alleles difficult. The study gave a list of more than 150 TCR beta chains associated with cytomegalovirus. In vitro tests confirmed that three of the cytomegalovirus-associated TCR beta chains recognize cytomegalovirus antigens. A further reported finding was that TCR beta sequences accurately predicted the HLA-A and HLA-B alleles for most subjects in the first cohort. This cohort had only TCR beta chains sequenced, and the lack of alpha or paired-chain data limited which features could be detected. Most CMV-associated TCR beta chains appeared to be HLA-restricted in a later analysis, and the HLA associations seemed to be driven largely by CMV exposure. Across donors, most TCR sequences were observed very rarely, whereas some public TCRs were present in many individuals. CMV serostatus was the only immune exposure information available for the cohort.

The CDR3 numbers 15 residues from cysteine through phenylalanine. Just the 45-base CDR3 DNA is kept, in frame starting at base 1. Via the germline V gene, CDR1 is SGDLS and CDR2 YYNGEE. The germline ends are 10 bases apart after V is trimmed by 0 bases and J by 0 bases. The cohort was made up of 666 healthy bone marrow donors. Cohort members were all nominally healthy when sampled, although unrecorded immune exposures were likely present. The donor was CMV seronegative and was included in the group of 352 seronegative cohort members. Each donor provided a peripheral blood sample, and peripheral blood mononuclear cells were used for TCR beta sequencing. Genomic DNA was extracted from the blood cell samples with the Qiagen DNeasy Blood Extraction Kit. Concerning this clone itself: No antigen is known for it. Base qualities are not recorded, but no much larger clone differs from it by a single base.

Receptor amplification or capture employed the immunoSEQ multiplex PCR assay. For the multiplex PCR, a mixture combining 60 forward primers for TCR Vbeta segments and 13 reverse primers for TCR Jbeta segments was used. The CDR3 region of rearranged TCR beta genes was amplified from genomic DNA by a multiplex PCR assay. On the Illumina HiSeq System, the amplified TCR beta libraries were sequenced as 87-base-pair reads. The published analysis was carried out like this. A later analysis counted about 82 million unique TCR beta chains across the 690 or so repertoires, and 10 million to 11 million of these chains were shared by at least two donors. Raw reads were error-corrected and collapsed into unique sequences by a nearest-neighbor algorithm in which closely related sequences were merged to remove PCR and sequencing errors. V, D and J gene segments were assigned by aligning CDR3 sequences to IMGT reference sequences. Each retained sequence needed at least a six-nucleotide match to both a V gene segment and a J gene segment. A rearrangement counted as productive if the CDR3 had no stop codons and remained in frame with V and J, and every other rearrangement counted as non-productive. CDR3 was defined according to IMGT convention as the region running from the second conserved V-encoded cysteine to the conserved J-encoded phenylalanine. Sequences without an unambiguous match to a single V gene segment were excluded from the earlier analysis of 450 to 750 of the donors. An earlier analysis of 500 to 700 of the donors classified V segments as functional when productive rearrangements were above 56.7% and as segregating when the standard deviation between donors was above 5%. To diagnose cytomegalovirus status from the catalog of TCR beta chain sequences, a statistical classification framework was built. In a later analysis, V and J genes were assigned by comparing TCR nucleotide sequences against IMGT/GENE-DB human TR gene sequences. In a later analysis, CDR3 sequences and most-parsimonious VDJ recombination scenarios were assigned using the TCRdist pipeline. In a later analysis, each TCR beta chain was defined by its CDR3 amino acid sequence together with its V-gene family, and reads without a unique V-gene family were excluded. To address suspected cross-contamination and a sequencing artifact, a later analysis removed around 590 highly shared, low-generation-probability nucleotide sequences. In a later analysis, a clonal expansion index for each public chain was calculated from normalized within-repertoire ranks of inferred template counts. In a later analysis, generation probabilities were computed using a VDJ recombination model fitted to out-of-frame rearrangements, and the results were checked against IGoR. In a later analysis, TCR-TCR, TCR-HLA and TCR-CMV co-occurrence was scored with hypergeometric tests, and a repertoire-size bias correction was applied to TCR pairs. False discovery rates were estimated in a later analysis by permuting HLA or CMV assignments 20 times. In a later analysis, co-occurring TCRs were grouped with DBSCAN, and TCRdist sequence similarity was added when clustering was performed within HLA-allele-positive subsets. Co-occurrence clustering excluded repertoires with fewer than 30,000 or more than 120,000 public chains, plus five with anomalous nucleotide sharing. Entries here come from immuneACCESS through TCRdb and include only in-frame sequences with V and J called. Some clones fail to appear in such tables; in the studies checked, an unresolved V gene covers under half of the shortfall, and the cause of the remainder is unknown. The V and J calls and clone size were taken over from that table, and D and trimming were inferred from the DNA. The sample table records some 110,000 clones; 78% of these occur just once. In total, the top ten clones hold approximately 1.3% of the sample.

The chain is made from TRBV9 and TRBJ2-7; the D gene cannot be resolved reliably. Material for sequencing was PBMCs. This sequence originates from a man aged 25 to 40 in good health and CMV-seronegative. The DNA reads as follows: TGTGCCAGCAGCGTAGCGACGGGTAGCTCCTACGAGCAGTACTTC. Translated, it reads CASSVATGSSYEQYF.